These 10 T cell receptor beta chains were all obtained from the same sample, sequenced in a study of blood T cell repertoires in COVID-19. Generated by immunoSEQ multiplex PCR, the TCRdb table keeps only in-frame clones and is missing some. Among under 400,000 clones, approximately 89% were seen once, and the ten largest hold approximately 4.1%. The sequenced material came from peripheral blood. The receptors here all came from a woman aged 55-70 years with COVID-19, enrolled during active disease.

The gene calls are TRBV6-5 and TRBJ1-1; D gene ambiguous. Germline CDR1 reads MNHEY; CDR2 reads SVGAGI. The CDR3 has 10 amino acids. V lost 8 bases and J lost 5, with 6 bases in between. CDR3 nucleotides: TGTGCCAGCTTCGGGACTGAAGCTTTCTTT. Translating gives CASFGTEAFF.

The V and J genes are TRBV11-1 and TRBJ1-2; weak D call: TRBD1 (6 bases). The V end was cut by 3 bases, the J end by 2 bases, with 13 bases between. Germline lookup yields CDR1 SGHAT and CDR2 FQDESV (reference sequence). The CDR3 contains 15 residues. The DNA for the CDR3 is TGTGCCAGCAGCTTTTCGGGGGGGCGGAACTATGGCTACACCTTC. This codes for CASSFSGGRNYGYTF.

This chain links TRBV5-1 with TRBJ2-2; 7 nucleotides agree with TRBD1. The CDR3 totals 15 residues. The germline V gene has CDR1 SGHRS and CDR2 YFSETQ. V was clipped by 4 bases and J by 3 bases; unmatched bases: 6. The CDR3 protein is CASSPRGFDTGELFF. The CDR3 coding sequence is TGCGCCAGCAGCCCCAGGGGGTTTGACACCGGGGAGCTGTTTTTT.

The chain uses TRBV6-1 and TRBJ1-5, with D perhaps matching TRBD1 (5 bases). The germline V gene has CDR1 MNHNS and CDR2 SASEGT. Trimming took 4 bases from V and 0 from J, leaving 13 bases between them. There are 16 residues in the CDR3. This CDR3 is CASSGQGGISNQPQHF. The CDR3 bases are TGTGCCAGCAGTGGCCAGGGCGGTATTAGCAATCAGCCCCAGCATTTT.

This chain links TRBV6-5 with TRBJ1-1, with 8 bases aligning to TRBD1. CDR3 length: 14 residues. The germline gives CDR1 MNHEY, CDR2 SVGAGI. J lost 5 bases, V lost 7 bases, and 9 bases had no gene match. The CDR3 nucleotides read TGTGCCAGCAACACGGCCAGGGGGCAAACTGAAGCTTTCTTT. Residues: CASNTARGQTEAFF.

The rearrangement links TRBV9 to TRBJ1-2; 11 nucleotides line up with TRBD1. CDR3 size: 16 residues. In germline, CDR1 is SGDLS, CDR2 YYNGEE. The ends lost 4 bases at V and 8 bases at J; junction bases unmatched: 13. CDR3 sequence: CASSPGQGAGRGGYTF. The DNA of the CDR3 is TGTGCCAGCAGCCCCGGACAGGGGGCAGGACGGGGCGGCTACACCTTC.

The V and J genes are TRBV6-6 and TRBJ2-3; D not certain. This CDR3 has 12 amino acids. Deletions cut 5 bases from V and 2 bases from J, with 5 bases between. CDR1 and CDR2 from the germline V gene are MNHNY and SVGAGI (reference sequence). In nucleotides, the CDR3 is TGTGCCAGCAGTGGCTCCACAGATACGCAGTATTTT. Translation: CASSGSTDTQYF.

The chain joins TRBV19 to TRBJ1-1, with D uncertain. This CDR3 comprises 14 residues. Trimming cost V 1 base and J 4 bases, with 10 bases left between them. The V gene's germline CDR1 is LNHDA and CDR2 SQIVND (reference sequence). The CDR3 sequence: CASSIAGRITEAFF. The CDR3 nucleotides are TGTGCCAGTAGTATAGCCGGGAGAATCACTGAAGCTTTCTTT.

The V call is TRBV18, the J call TRBJ2-3; D is unclear. The V end was cut by 3 bases, the J end by 0 bases, with 19 bases between. The CDR3 consists of 18 residues. Germline CDR1 reads KGHSH; CDR2 reads LQKENI. The CDR3 DNA is TGTGCCAGCTCACCCTATGAGCTTGACTTCACTAGCACAGATACGCAGTATTTT. It is translated as CASSPYELDFTSTDTQYF.

The chain carries TRBV19 and TRBJ2-1, with D possibly TRBD1 on 5 matching bases. The CDR3 covers 15 residues. The ends were cut back, 5 bases at V and 7 bases at J, with 18 bases in the middle. Germline CDR1 LNHDA, CDR2 SQIVND (reference sequence). The CDR3 sequence: CASSLGWGPNNEQFF. Written as DNA, the CDR3 is TGTGCCAGTAGTCTTGGATGGGGCCCCAATAATGAGCAGTTCTTC.